The sample holds one count of the clone carrying this T cell receptor beta chain. Authors' data handling: Nucleated cell counts were estimated from reference gene primer amplification. Produced via immunoSEQ multiplex PCR; TCRdb's table is partial and in-frame only. D and trimming were read from the DNA, whereas the V and J calls and clone size are those reported in that table. The table lists roughly 400,000 clones, approximately 85% of them singletons. Cohorts were based on clinical histories the participants reported. Germline assignment: CDR1 SGDLS and CDR2 YYNGEE. This CDR3 spans 15 amino acids. The V end lost 0 bases, the J end lost 0 bases, and 7 bases lay between the germline ends. The source of the sample is a study of blood T cell repertoires in COVID-19. About the research overall: T cells, B-cell-depleted T cells, or PBMCs supplied cDNA or gDNA.

Sequencing input: PBMCs or T cells enriched from blood (not recorded which). The origin of this receptor is a middle-aged woman with acute COVID-19. The chain couples TRBV9 to TRBJ2-1; tentative D call: TRBD1 (5 bases). The CDR3 region is CASSVVGASYNEQFF. The CDR3, as DNA: TGTGCCAGCAGCGTAGTAGGGGCCTCCTACAATGAGCAGTTCTTC.